One sample yielded the 5 T cell receptor beta chains listed below, sequenced in a study of shared clonotypes between healthy human individuals. Sequencing used immunoSEQ multiplex PCR; TCRdb keeps in-frame clones, though not all of them. The sample includes about 2 million clones, approximately 94% of them seen just once. It was CD45RO-negative cells, positively selected for CCR7, that made up naive CD8 cells, with terminally differentiated effector memory CD45RA+ cells excluded. Material: naive CD8+ T cells sorted from blood. Receptor source: a man between 18 and 29 years old in good health.

Points on this clone: This CDR3 is also generated by other DNA sequences in the sample. V gene TRBV4-1 combines with J gene TRBJ2-7; D is possibly TRBD1 or TRBD2 (5 bases each). The CDR3 extends over 15 amino acids. The V end lost 1 base, the J end lost 0 bases, and 10 bases lay between the germline ends. The germline V gene has CDR1 MGHRA and CDR2 YSYEKL. The CDR3 loop is CASSQGPGSSYEQYF. The CDR3 DNA is TGCGCCAGCAGCCAAGGGCCAGGGAGCTCCTACGAGCAGTACTTC.

The chain links TRBV19 to TRBJ1-2; 7 bases line up with TRBD1. V lost 5 bases and J lost 10; bases outside the gene matches: 7. The CDR3 is 12 residues long. In germline, CDR1 is LNHDA, CDR2 SQIVND (reference sequence). CDR3 DNA sequence: TGTGCCAGTAGTCCTCGACAGGGAGACTACACCTTC. It specifies CASSPRQGDYTF. Variable domain in full (rest from reference TRBV19 and TRBJ1-2): DGGITQSPKYLFRKEGQNVTLSCEQNLNHDAMYWYRQDPGQGLRLIYYSQIVNDFQKGDIAEGYSVSREKKESFPLTVTSAQKNPTAFYLCASSPRQGDYTFGSGTRLTVV.

The chain is built from TRBV30 and TRBJ2-4, with 16 bases fitting TRBD2. Germline V CDR1 and CDR2: GTSNPN, SVGIG (reference sequence). V shed 1 base and J 7 bases; nucleotides not matched to a gene: 13. CDR3 length: 19 amino acids. This CDR3 reads CAWSDSGTSGRASRNIQYF. The CDR3, as DNA: TGTGCCTGGAGTGACTCAGGGACTAGCGGGAGGGCTTCTCGGAACATTCAGTACTTC.

The CDR3, as DNA: TGTGCCAGCAGTGCAGGCGGGGGCTACGAGCAGTACTTC. Its translation: CASSAGGGYEQYF. The chain joins TRBV7-2 to TRBJ2-7, with 7 bases fitting TRBD2. Germline V gene data show CDR1 as SGHTA and CDR2 as FQGNSA. The CDR3 loop spans 13 amino acids. V dropped 6 bases and J dropped 3; count of bases not matched to a gene: 5.

The rearrangement uses TRBV7-8 and TRBJ1-2; TRBD1 might be the D (5 bases). With 1 base removed from V and 6 bases from J, the gap between germline ends came to 12 bases. CDR3 size: 14 residues. In germline, CDR1 is SGHVS, CDR2 FQNEAQ. In nucleotides, the CDR3 is TGTGCCAGCAGCTTAGGAGCAGGGATCGATGGCTACACCTTC. It yields the protein CASSLGAGIDGYTF.